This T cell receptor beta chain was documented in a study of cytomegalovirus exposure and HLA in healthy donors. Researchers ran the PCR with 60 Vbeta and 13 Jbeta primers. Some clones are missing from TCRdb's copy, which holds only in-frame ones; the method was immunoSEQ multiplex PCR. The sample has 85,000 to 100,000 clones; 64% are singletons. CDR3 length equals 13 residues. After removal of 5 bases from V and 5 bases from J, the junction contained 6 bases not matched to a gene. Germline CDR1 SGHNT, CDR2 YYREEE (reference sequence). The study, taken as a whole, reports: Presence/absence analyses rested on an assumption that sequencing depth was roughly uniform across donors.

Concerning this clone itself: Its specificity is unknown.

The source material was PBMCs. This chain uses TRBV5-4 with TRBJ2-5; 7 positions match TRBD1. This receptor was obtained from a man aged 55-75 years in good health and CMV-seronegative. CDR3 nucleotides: TGTGCCAGCAGGTGGGGACAGAGCGAGACCCAGTACTTC. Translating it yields CASRWGQSETQYF.